These 5 T cell receptor beta chains came from one sample sequenced in a study of blood T cell repertoires in COVID-19. Sequencing used immunoSEQ multiplex PCR; TCRdb keeps in-frame clones, though not all of them. The sample comprises 150,000 to 200,000 clones, 75% to 90% of which are singletons, and around 7% rests with the top ten. The sequenced sample consisted of peripheral blood. These receptors all stem from a man aged 40-50 years with acute or convalescent COVID-19.

This chain joins TRBV29-1 and TRBJ2-3, with TRBD1 as a possible D gene (5 bases). The CDR3 consists of 13 residues. Looked up from germline, CDR1 is SQVTM and CDR2 is ANQGSEA. The CDR3 nucleotides are TGCATCATACCTGGACAAAGCACAGATACGCAGTATTTT. The encoded protein is CIIPGQSTDTQYF.

The chain couples TRBV5-1 to TRBJ1-1, with no clear D. Germline values: CDR1 SGHRS, CDR2 YFSETQ. The CDR3 extends over 14 amino acids. Trimming cost V 4 bases and J 4 bases, with 14 bases left between them. The CDR3 loop reads CASSLFHSSTEAFF. CDR3 DNA sequence: TGCGCCAGCAGCCTGTTCCACAGTAGCACTGAAGCTTTCTTT.

In this sample, this clone turned up once. The CDR3 nucleotides read TGCGCCAGCAGCCAACGGGACTTCCTCTATGGCTACACCTTC. This sequence encodes CASSQRDFLYGYTF. This chain joins TRBV5-1 and TRBJ1-2; a weak D match, TRBD1 (5 bases). The V end was cut by 4 bases, the J end by 4 bases, with 14 bases between. CDR3 length: 14 residues. CDR1 and CDR2 from the germline V gene are SGHRS and YFSETQ.

This chain links TRBV20-1 with TRBJ1-3, with TRBD1 as a possible D gene (5 bases). V shed 3 bases and J shed 4 bases, with 13 bases lying between them. The CDR3 covers 14 residues. In germline, CDR1 is DFQATT, CDR2 SNEGSKA (reference sequence). The CDR3 sequence: CSASVSGGGNTIYF. The CDR3 DNA follows: TGCAGTGCTAGTGTTTCGGGGGGAGGAAACACCATATATTTT.

The rearrangement joins TRBV29-1 to TRBJ1-2, with a weak D call TRBD1 (6 bases). The germline V and J ends were trimmed by 3 bases and 4 bases, with 15 bases remaining between them. The CDR3 length is 14 residues. CDR1 SQVTM and CDR2 ANQGSEA come from the germline V gene. DNA for the CDR3: TGCAGCGTTGAGGCAGAGGGGGTTTTCTATGGCTACACCTTC. Translated: CSVEAEGVFYGYTF.